Listed below are T cell receptor beta chains from one sample, sequenced in a study of T-cell memory formation after mild COVID-19. From the 5' RACE reads, TCRdb called clonotypes with MiXCR, one entry per CDR3 protein. Among hundreds of thousands of distinct CDR3 sequences, about 20% were seen once, and the ten largest hold roughly 9.1%. Input material: PBMCs or a T cell subset sorted from them (not recorded which). The origin of the receptors is an adult woman who had mild COVID-19 (a few samples of this study predate the infection). Cell type and time point are not known. The CDR3 runs from the conserved cysteine through the conserved F or W. Each record gives: CDR3 DNA, CDR3 protein, CDR3 length, V gene, J gene, clone size, D gene. The D gene is left open where the match is weak. Not all rows give a size; the values are once, few, many and, for expanded clones, a class.

DNA: TGTGCCTGGAGTGGGAGTGGTTCGGGGGGTTACGAGCAGTACTTC; CDR3: CAWSGSGSGGYEQYF; length: 15; V: TRBV30; J: TRBJ2-7; size: .; D: TRBD2
DNA: TGCGCCAGCAGCTTACCCGGGACTACCGCCAAAAACATTCAGTACTTC; CDR3: CASSLPGTTAKNIQYF; length: 16; V: TRBV5-1; J: TRBJ2-4; size: .; D: TRBD2
DNA: TGTGCCAGCAGCCCCTTTAGGGGGCCGGTGGATACGCAGTATTTT; CDR3: CASSPFRGPVDTQYF; length: 15; V: TRBV7-3; J: TRBJ2-3; size: few; D: TRBD1
DNA: TGCGCCAGCAGCTTGGCCTCAGATACGCAGTATTTT; CDR3: CASSLASDTQYF; length: 12; V: TRBV5-1; J: TRBJ2-3; size: many; D: .
DNA: TGTGCCAGCAGTTTGGCAGGGTGGGTTGAAAAACTGTTTTTT; CDR3: CASSLAGWVEKLFF; length: 14; V: TRBV12-3/TRBV12-4; J: TRBJ1-4; size: .; D: .
DNA: TGTGCCAGCAGCGCCTCGGACAACCTGAAAGCTTTCTTT; CDR3: CASSASDNLKAFF; length: 13; V: TRBV9; J: TRBJ1-1; size: few; D: .
DNA: TGTGCCAGCAGCGTAACGGGGAGAGAGACCCAGTACTTC; CDR3: CASSVTGRETQYF; length: 13; V: TRBV9; J: TRBJ2-5; size: few; D: .
DNA: TGTGCCAGCAGCCAAGATTTCGGGCAGGCCTACGAGCAGTACTTC; CDR3: CASSQDFGQAYEQYF; length: 15; V: TRBV4-2; J: TRBJ2-7; size: .; D: .
DNA: TGTGCTAGTGGAAAAAATCTTATGTTGGCGGGAGGTTCCTCCTACGAGCAGTACTTC; CDR3: CASGKNLMLAGGSSYEQYF; length: 19; V: TRBV12-5; J: TRBJ2-7; size: .; D: TRBD2
DNA: TGCAGTGCTTTAGGGGACAGGGAAGAGACCCAGTACTTC; CDR3: CSALGDREETQYF; length: 13; V: TRBV20-1; J: TRBJ2-5; size: few; D: TRBD1
DNA: TGTGCCAGCAGTGAGCGCCAGTCAGGGGGCGGATACGAAAAACTGTTTTTT; CDR3: CASSERQSGGGYEKLFF; length: 17; V: TRBV6-2/TRBV6-3; J: TRBJ1-4; size: .; D: TRBD1
DNA: TGTGCCAGTAGGATCGGGGAGGCGAGGAACACTGAAGCTTTCTTT; CDR3: CASRIGEARNTEAFF; length: 15; V: TRBV19; J: TRBJ1-1; size: .; D: .
DNA: TGTGCCAGCAGCTGGGCACGGACCGAATACGAGCAGTACTTC; CDR3: CASSWARTEYEQYF; length: 14; V: TRBV7-2; J: TRBJ2-7; size: few; D: .
DNA: TGTGCCAGCAGCTTAGCGAGAGGGACAGATACGCAGTATTTT; CDR3: CASSLARGTDTQYF; length: 14; V: TRBV7-9; J: TRBJ2-3; size: many; D: .
DNA: TGTGCCAGCAAGGGGGGAGACTCTGGGGCCAACGTCCTGACTTTC; CDR3: CASKGGDSGANVLTF; length: 15; V: TRBV9; J: TRBJ2-6; size: few; D: .
DNA: TGTGCCAGCGGGGCAGGGCGGGACGAGCAGTACTTC; CDR3: CASGAGRDEQYF; length: 12; V: TRBV7-9; J: TRBJ2-7; size: .; D: .
DNA: TGTGCCAGCAGTTACGAGGGCAGGTGGGGCTATGGCTACACCTTC; CDR3: CASSYEGRWGYGYTF; length: 15; V: TRBV6-5; J: TRBJ1-2; size: .; D: .